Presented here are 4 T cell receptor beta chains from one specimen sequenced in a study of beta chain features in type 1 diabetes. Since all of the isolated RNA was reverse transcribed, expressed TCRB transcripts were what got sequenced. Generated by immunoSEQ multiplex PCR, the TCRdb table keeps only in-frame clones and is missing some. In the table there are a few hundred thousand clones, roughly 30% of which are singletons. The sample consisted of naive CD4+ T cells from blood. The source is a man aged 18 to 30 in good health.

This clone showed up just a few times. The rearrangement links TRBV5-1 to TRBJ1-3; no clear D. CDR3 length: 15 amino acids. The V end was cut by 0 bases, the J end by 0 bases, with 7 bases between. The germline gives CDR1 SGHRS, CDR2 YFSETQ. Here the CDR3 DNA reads TGCGCCAGCAGCTTGGAGACGAGCTCTGGAAACACCATATATTTT. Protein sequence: CASSLETSSGNTIYF.

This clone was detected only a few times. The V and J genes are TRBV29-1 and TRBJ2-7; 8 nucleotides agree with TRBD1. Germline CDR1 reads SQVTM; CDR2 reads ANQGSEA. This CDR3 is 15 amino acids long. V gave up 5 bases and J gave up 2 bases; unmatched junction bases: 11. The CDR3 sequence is CSVLRGTGTTYEQYF. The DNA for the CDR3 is TGCAGCGTTCTACGCGGGACAGGAACTACCTACGAGCAGTACTTC.

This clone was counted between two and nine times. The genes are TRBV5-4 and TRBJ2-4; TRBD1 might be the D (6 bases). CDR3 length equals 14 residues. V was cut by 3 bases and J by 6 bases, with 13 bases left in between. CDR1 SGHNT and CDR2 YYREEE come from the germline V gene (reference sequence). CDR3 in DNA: TGTGCCAGCAGCTCCCGGGACAAAATAAACATTCAGTACTTC. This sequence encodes CASSSRDKINIQYF.

The CDR3 spells CASSFQGVSTDTQYF. The CDR3 nucleotides are TGTGCCAGCAGCTTTCAGGGGGTTAGCACAGATACGCAGTATTTT. V and J are TRBV5-6 and TRBJ2-3, with 7 bases matching TRBD1. Germline CDR1 and CDR2: SGHDT and YYEEEE. V shed 2 bases and J 0 bases; nucleotides not matched to a gene: 3. The CDR3 spans 15 residues. Combining the CDR3 with reference TRBV5-6 and TRBJ2-3 gives the whole variable domain DAGVTQSPTHLIKTRGQQVTLRCSPKSGHDTVSWYQQALGQGPQFIFQYYEEEERQRGNFPDRFSGHQFPNYSSELNVNALLLGDSALYLCASSFQGVSTDTQYFGPGTRLTVL.